These 4 T cell receptor beta chains came from one sample sequenced in a study of T cell changes during pregnancy in multiple sclerosis. Sequenced by immunoSEQ multiplex PCR; TCRdb stores in-frame clones only, minus some. The sample records approximately 30,000 clones, 80% to 90% being singletons. The source material was CD4+ T cells from peripheral blood mononuclear cells, sampled in the second trimester of pregnancy. Receptors originate from a female donor with multiple sclerosis, enrolled in a pregnancy study.

This chain joins TRBV30 and TRBJ2-3; 7 nucleotides align to TRBD2. The V segment lost 3 bases and the J segment 6 bases; nucleotides outside the gene matches: 3. Germline assignment: CDR1 GTSNPN and CDR2 SVGIG (reference sequence). CDR3 length equals 12 residues. CDR3 sequence (DNA): TGTGCCTGGAGCCCACTAGCGGATACGCAGTATTTT. Amino acid sequence: CAWSPLADTQYF.

This rearrangement joins TRBV11-2 to TRBJ2-7; D is perhaps TRBD2 (5 bases). From germline, CDR1 is SGHAT and CDR2 FQNNGV. Trimming removed 4 bases at V and 6 bases at J, with 19 bases between. CDR3 size: 15 residues. The CDR3 loop reads CASSSFLTSSLEQYF. CDR3 in DNA: TGTGCCAGCAGCTCCTTCTTAACTAGTTCTCTCGAGCAGTACTTC. Filled out from reference TRBV11-2 and TRBJ2-7, the complete variable domain reads EAGVAQSPRYKIIEKRQSVAFWCNPISGHATLYWYQQILGQGPKLLIQFQNNGVVDDSQLPKDRFSAERLKGVDSTLKIQPAKLEDSAVYLCASSSFLTSSLEQYFGPGTRLTVT.

The V and J genes are TRBV19 and TRBJ2-7; D might be TRBD1 (6 bases). CDR1 is LNHDA and CDR2 is SQIVND in the germline V gene (reference sequence). V was trimmed by 5 bases and J by 6 bases, leaving 20 bases between them. CDR3 length: 15 residues. The CDR3 bases are TGTGCCAGTAGTTCACCTAGGGGGTCGTCCGCCGAGCAGTACTTC. Its translation: CASSSPRGSSAEQYF.

The rearrangement uses TRBV5-1 and TRBJ2-2; D perhaps matches TRBD1 (5 bases). The CDR3 length is 15 residues. Trimming removed 4 bases at V and 4 bases at J, with 14 bases between. Germline assignment: CDR1 SGHRS and CDR2 YFSETQ. The CDR3 here is CASSKEYRLTGELFF. Written as DNA, the CDR3 is TGCGCCAGCAGCAAGGAATACAGGCTCACCGGGGAGCTGTTTTTT.